Detailed here is one T cell receptor (beta chain). The clone's antigen remains unknown. An end of the junction does not agree with germline; a read error may underlie this. The study deep-sequenced TCR repertoires of sorted CD4+ and CD8+ blood T cells from severe aplastic anemia patients and healthy subjects. Ficoll-Paque density gradient centrifugation was used to isolate peripheral blood mononuclear cells. Before DNA extraction, CD4+ and CD8+ T cells were sorted with FACS or magnetic beads. These data come from a study of CD8+CD57+ T cells in acquired aplastic anemia (dated by TCRdb to 2016 to 2019). Notes on the research overall: DNA extracted from sorted CD4+ and CD8+ cells had a mean of approximately 3 ug, with a range of about 0.2 to 30 ug.

From the cysteine through the phenylalanine, the CDR3 covers 15 amino acids. This entry keeps only the CDR3 DNA: 45 bases, framed from base 1. Looking up the germline V gene yields CDR1 SGDLS and CDR2 YYNGEE. Points the paper makes about the study in general: No significant difference in CD8+ Simpson's diversity was found between patients and healthy controls (P=0.060). Approximately 31 CD8+ CDR3 sequences were found in both patients and controls but appeared to be highly expressed in patients and within the immunodominant clones of the patients.

Genomic DNA was used as template for profiling of TCR beta VDJ combinations and CDR3 sequences. An Illumina HiSeq 2000 was used for TCR repertoire sequencing. Per the source publication's procedure: Repertoires were assessed using TRBV/TRBJ rearrangement plots, CDR3 size and DJ length profiles, and Simpson's diversity index. Whichever DNA sequence was most abundant in the deep sequencing data was defined as the immunodominant clone. CDR3 amino acid sequences were screened for sharing across subjects and were compared with published repertoires and the VDJdb database. The public reads were run again by TCRdb, first through fastp at Q25 and then through MiXCR, and only productive beta chains were kept. Each CDR3 protein appears once, grouped with its most common genes and DNA. The V and J calls were not made by the authors but by TCRdb's processing. Counted in this sample were 250,000 to 300,000 distinct CDR3 sequences; about 56% of them appeared once. The ten most abundant clones make up 6.5% to 10% of the sample.

Recombination joined TRBV9 with TRBJ2-1, and the D gene may be TRBD1, 5 bases matching. The source of this sequence is a human donor with severe aplastic anemia or a healthy control (not recorded which). Specimen: sorted CD4+, CD8+, or CD8+CD57+ T cells (not recorded which) from PBMCs. The DNA sequence follows: TGTGCCAGCAGCGTAAGTGGGGCCCCGCACAATGGGCAGTTCTTC. Translated, it reads CASSVSGAPHNGQFF.